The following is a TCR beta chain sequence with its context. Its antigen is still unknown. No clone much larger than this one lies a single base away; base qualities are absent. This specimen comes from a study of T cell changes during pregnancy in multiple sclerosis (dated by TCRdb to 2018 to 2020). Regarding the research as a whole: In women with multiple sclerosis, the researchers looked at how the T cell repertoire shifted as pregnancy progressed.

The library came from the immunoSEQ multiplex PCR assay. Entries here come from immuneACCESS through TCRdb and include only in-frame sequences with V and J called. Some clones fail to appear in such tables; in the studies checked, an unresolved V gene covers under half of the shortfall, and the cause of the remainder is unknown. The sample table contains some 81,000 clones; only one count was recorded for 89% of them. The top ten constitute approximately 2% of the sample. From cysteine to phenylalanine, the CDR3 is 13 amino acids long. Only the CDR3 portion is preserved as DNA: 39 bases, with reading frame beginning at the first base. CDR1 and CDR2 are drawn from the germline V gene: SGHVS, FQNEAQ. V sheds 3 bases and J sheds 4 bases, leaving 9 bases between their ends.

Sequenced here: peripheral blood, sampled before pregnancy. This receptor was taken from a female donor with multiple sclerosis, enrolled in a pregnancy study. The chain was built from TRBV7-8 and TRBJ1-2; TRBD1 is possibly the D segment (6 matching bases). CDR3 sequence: CASSLDSSYGYTF. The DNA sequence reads TGTGCCAGCAGCTTGGACAGTAGCTATGGCTACACCTTC.